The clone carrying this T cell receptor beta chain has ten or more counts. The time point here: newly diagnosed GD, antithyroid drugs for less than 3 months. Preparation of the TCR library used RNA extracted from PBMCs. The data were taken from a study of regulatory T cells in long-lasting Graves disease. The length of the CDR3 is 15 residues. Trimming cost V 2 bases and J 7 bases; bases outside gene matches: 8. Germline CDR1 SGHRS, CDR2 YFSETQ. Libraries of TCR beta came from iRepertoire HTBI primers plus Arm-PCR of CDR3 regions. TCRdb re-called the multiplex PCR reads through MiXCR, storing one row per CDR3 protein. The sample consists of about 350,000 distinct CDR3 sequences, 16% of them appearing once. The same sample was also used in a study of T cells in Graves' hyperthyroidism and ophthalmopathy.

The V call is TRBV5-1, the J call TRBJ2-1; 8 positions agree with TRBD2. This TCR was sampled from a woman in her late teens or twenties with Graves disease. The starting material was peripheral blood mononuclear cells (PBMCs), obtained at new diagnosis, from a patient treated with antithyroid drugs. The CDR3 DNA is TGCGCCAGCAGCTTACCAGCGGGAGCGAGAAATGAGCAGTTCTTC. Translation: CASSLPAGARNEQFF.